Listed below are T cell receptor beta chains from one sample, sequenced in a study of T cells in Graves' hyperthyroidism and ophthalmopathy. TCRdb redid the calling of the multiplex PCR reads with MiXCR, one entry per CDR3 protein. Among hundreds of thousands of distinct CDR3 sequences listed, approximately 15% were seen once. The specimen sequenced was blood. The receptors were sampled from a young woman with Graves' hyperthyroidism. Both conserved end residues are part of each CDR3. D genes are given only for firm matches. Size is stated for part of the rows, as once, few or many counts, or as a class when the clone is expanded.

D gene	clone size	J gene	V gene	CDR3 DNA	CDR3 protein
-	few	TRBJ1-5	TRBV3-1	TGTGCCGGCAGCCCTTCCCGGGAACATCAGCCCCAGCATTTT	CAGSPSREHQPQHF
-	-	TRBJ1-6	TRBV7-9	TGTGCCAGCAGCGTCAAGGGTGTCAACGCACCCCTCCACTTT	CASSVKGVNAPLHF
-	many	TRBJ1-1	TRBV7-9	TGTGCCAGCAGCTTGGGGCGCACTGAAGCTTTCTTT	CASSLGRTEAFF
-	many	TRBJ1-1	TRBV5-1	TGCGCCAGCAGCTTGACAGGACGAGAGGGCACTGAAGCTTTCTTT	CASSLTGREGTEAFF
TRBD2	many	TRBJ2-7	TRBV7-2	TGTGCCAGCAGCGCGGGACTAGCGGGAGGAGGCTACGAGCAGTACTTC	CASSAGLAGGGYEQYF
TRBD2	many	TRBJ2-5	TRBV7-9	TGTGCCAGCAGCAAGACTAGCGGGACAATCGAGACCCAGTACTTC	CASSKTSGTIETQYF
-	many	TRBJ1-1	TRBV2	TGTGCCAGCAGTGAAAACCCGGGGAACACTGAAGCTTTCTTT	CASSENPGNTEAFF
-	many	TRBJ2-4	TRBV18	TGTGCCAGCTCACTGAACCCGGGACAACAAAACATTCAGTACTTC	CASSLNPGQQNIQYF
-	few	TRBJ1-5	TRBV27	TGTGCCAGCAGTCCGAGTTTTGCGGTCATGGGGGGTCAGCCCCAGCATTTT	CASSPSFAVMGGQPQHF
TRBD2	-	TRBJ2-1	TRBV27	TGTGCCAGCAGTTTAGGGACTAGCGGCCAGGATGAGCAGTTCTTC	CASSLGTSGQDEQFF
TRBD2	-	TRBJ2-2	TRBV7-2	TGTGCCAGCAGATTTGGGACTAGCGGGAGGGCCTCGATCGGGGAGCTGTTTTTT	CASRFGTSGRASIGELFF
-	-	TRBJ2-7	TRBV28	TGTGCCAGCAGTATCGGGGGACCCCTATCCTACGAGCAGTACTTC	CASSIGGPLSYEQYF
TRBD1	many	TRBJ2-7	TRBV4-1	TGCGCCAGCAGCCAAAACAGGGGTGGCTACGAGCAGTACTTC	CASSQNRGGYEQYF
-	many	TRBJ2-3	TRBV14	TGTGCCAGCAGCCAACCGTGGGACTCAATGGCAGATACGCAGTATTTT	CASSQPWDSMADTQYF
-	many	TRBJ1-5	TRBV20-1	TGCAGTGCTAGATATGGGTATAGCAATCAGCCCCAGCATTTT	CSARYGYSNQPQHF
-	many	TRBJ2-5	TRBV7-9	TGTGCCAGCAGCGGGGACTTGATAGAGACCCAGTACTTC	CASSGDLIETQYF